This TCR beta chain was found in a study of T cell responses to AZD1222 COVID-19 vaccine. Assay: immunoSEQ multiplex PCR; the TCRdb copy retains only in-frame clones and omits some. The sample lists 200,000 to 250,000 clones; roughly 91% were seen once. This clone was seen only a few times. V was pared by 5 bases and J by 4 bases, with 14 bases between. This CDR3 comprises 14 residues. Germline values: CDR1 SGHTA, CDR2 FQGNSA. The starting material was peripheral blood, obtained on day 0 of MenACWY control vaccination. The sequence derives from an adult in good health. The chain employs TRBV7-2 and TRBJ1-2; maybe TRBD1 (5 bases). This CDR3 reads CASSPSVGGYGYTF. For the CDR3, the DNA is TGTGCCAGCAGCCCCTCGGTTGGGGGCTATGGCTACACCTTC.